This T cell receptor (beta chain) was recovered during a study of blood T cell repertoires in COVID-19. About the study: There were acute and convalescent COVID-19 samples, and they came from the United States, Italy and Spain. Sources were T cells, B-cell-depleted T cells, or PBMCs; the material itself was cDNA or gDNA.

Per the authors' pipeline: From reference gene primer amplification, estimates of nucleated cell counts were derived. Method: immunoSEQ multiplex PCR; TCRdb's copy keeps in-frame clones and lacks some. V and J calls and clone size follow that table, whereas D and trimming were derived from the DNA. In the table there are approximately 170,000 clones, approximately 82% of which are singletons. The CDR3 contains 13 residues. The germline V gene encodes CDR1 SGHRS and CDR2 YFSETQ. Deletions cut 2 bases from V and 9 bases from J, with 12 bases between. This chain connects TRBV5-1 to TRBJ2-1, with a possible D match to TRBD2 (5 bases). The sample taken for sequencing was peripheral blood. This receptor was obtained from an elderly woman with active or convalescent COVID-19. The DNA of the CDR3 is TGCGCCAGCAGCTTAATAGCGTCGGCTGAGCAGTTCTTC. It encodes CASSLIASAEQFF.